Sequencing of this T cell receptor beta chain was carried out in a study of T-cell reconstitution after alpha-beta-depleted transplantation in children. Comments on this clonotype: Antigen: not known.

The study, taken as a whole, reports: Alpha-beta T cells about two months after transplant reportedly derived from several hundred expanded graft clones. Elevated TCRbeta diversity at day 60 was traced, in some patients, to surviving recipient T cells and thymic progenitors.

Per germline, CDR1 MNHNS and CDR2 SASEGT. The CDR3 is 14 residues long. Trimming removed 6 bases from V and 7 bases from J; junction bases left unmatched: 8. Researchers prepared the TCRbeta library using unique molecular identifiers, the study reports. TCRdb redid the calling of the PCR reads with MiXCR, one entry per CDR3 protein. The data contain 350,000 to 500,000 distinct CDR3 sequences, around two fifths of them seen just once; the ten biggest clones take up roughly a quarter. Material: PBMCs, obtained before TCRalphabeta/CD19-depleted stem cell transplant. This sequence was found in a girl aged 2-10 years with aplastic anemia, due to receive a stem cell transplant. The chain employs TRBV6-1 and TRBJ2-5; the match to TRBD2 covers 10 bases. Here the CDR3 reads CASSGSGGPGTQYF. DNA of the CDR3: TGTGCCAGCAGCGGTAGCGGGGGGCCGGGGACCCAGTACTTC.